This entry concerns a single T cell receptor beta chain. Clones were sequenced by immunoSEQ multiplex PCR, and TCRdb holds only the in-frame ones, with some missing. The sample carries about 23,000 clones, more than 80% recorded once. Every one of the patients relapsed after autologous stem cell transplantation (brentuximab vedotin exposure was variable). The length of the CDR3 is 14 residues. Between the trimmed V and J ends, which lost 0 bases and 3 bases, there was a span of 9 bases. Looked up from germline, CDR1 is LGHNA and CDR2 is YSLEER. The data derive from a study of PD-1 blockade in classical Hodgkin lymphoma.

The sequencing used peripheral blood mononuclear cells (PBMCs), collected before the second cycle of nivolumab. The TCR sequence derives from a human donor with classical Hodgkin lymphoma. J is TRBJ2-7 and V is TRBV4-3; D remains unclear. The CDR3 DNA follows: TGCGCCAGCAGCCAAGAAGGCTTCCTCTACGAGCAGTACTTC. As protein: CASSQEGFLYEQYF.